The source of this T cell receptor beta chain is a study of shared clonotypes between healthy human individuals. On the study more broadly: Donors had three CD4 naive, three CD4 memory, two CD8 naive and one CD8 memory plate apiece.

Study-level results: The study generally estimated greater richness for naive than memory subsets.

A remark on this clone: Its matching antigen is unknown.

This CDR3 is 14 amino acids long. Germline CDR1 MNHEY, CDR2 SMNVEV (reference sequence). V gave up 2 bases and J gave up 2 bases, with 10 bases separating them. Libraries were prepared by immunoSEQ multiplex PCR; TCRdb keeps only in-frame clonotypes and omits some of them. Here the sample spans 2 million or so clones, around 95% being singletons. The chain couples TRBV27 to TRBJ2-7, with D unresolved. Sequenced: naive CD4+ T cells sorted from blood. Described subset: CD45RA+ positively selected. The clonotype was recovered from a man younger than 30 in good health. CDR3 loop: CASSLGPGAYEQYF. The CDR3 bases are TGTGCCAGCAGTTTAGGCCCTGGGGCCTACGAGCAGTACTTC.